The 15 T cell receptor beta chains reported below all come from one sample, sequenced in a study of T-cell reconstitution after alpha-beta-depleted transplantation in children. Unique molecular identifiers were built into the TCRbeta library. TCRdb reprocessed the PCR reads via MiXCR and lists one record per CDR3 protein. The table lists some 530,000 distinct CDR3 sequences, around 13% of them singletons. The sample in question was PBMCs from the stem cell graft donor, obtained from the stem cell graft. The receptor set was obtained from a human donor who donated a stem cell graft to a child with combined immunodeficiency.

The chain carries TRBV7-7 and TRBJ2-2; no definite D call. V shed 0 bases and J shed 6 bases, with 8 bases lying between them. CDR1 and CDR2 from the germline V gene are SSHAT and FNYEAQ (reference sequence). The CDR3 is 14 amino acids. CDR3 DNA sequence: TGTGCCAGCAGCTTAGCGGGTCCGGCCGGGGAGCTGTTTTTT. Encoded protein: CASSLAGPAGELFF.

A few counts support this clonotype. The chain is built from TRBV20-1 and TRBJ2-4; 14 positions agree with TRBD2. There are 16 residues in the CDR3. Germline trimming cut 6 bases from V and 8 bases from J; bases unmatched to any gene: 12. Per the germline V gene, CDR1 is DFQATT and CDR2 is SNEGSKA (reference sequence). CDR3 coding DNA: TGCAGTGCCTTTTCCGGGACTAGCGGGAGTCGAGACATTCAGTACTTC. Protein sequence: CSAFSGTSGSRDIQYF.

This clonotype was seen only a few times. The CDR3 DNA reads as TGTGCCAGCAGTCCTCCCCTTGGGGAGGCCTTAGGATCCGGAAACACCATATATTTT. This encodes CASSPPLGEALGSGNTIYF. This chain connects TRBV28 to TRBJ1-3, with D uncertain. This CDR3 has 19 residues. In germline, CDR1 is MDHEN, CDR2 SYDVKM. Trimming took 5 bases from V and 4 from J, leaving 27 bases between them.

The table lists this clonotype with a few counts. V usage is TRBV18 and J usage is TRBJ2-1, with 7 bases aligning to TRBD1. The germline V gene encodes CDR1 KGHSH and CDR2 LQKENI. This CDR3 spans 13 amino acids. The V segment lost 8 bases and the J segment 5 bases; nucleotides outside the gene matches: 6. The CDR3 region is CASRGQGNNEQFF. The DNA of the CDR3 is TGTGCCAGCAGGGGGCAAGGGAACAATGAGCAGTTCTTC.

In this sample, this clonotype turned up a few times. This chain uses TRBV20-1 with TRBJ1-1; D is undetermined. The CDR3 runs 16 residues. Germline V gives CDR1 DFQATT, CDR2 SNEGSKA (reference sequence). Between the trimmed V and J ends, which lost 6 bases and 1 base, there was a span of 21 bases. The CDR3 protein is CSARTGIYSSNTEAFF. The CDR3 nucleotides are TGCAGTGCCCGAACCGGGATTTACTCCTCGAACACTGAAGCTTTCTTT.

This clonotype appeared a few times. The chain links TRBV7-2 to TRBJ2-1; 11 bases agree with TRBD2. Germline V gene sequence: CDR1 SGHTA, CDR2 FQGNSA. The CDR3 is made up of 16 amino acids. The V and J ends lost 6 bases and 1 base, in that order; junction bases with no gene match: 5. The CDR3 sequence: CASSISGGASYNEQFF. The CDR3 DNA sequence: TGTGCCAGCAGTATTAGCGGGGGGGCATCCTACAATGAGCAGTTCTTC.

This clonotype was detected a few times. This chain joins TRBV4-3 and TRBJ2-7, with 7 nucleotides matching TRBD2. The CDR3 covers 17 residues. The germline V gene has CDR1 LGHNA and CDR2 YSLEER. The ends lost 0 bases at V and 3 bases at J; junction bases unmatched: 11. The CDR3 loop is CASSQEVSYGGNYEQYF. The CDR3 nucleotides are TGCGCCAGCAGCCAAGAAGTCTCTTACGGGGGGAACTACGAGCAGTACTTC.

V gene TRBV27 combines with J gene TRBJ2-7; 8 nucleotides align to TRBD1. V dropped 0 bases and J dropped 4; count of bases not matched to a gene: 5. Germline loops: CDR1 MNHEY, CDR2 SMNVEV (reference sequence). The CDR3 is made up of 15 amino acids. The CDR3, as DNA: TGTGCCAGCAGTTTATCCAGGGGGCACTCGTACGAGCAGTACTTC. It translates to CASSLSRGHSYEQYF.

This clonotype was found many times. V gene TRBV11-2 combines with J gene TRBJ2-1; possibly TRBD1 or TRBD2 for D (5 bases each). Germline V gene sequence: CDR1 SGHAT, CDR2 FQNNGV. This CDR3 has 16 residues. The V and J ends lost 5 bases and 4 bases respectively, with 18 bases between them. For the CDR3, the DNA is TGTGCCAGCAGCGAGCCCGGGACCGACATATACAATGAGCAGTTCTTC. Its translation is CASSEPGTDIYNEQFF.

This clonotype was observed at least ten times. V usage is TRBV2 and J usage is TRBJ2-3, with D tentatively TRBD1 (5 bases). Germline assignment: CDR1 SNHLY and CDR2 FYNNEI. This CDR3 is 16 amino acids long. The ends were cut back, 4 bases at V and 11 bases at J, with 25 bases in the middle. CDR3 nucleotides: TGTGCCAGCAGTGGGGAAAGGGGCCGCCTTCCGGTTATGCAGTATTTT. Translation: CASSGERGRLPVMQYF. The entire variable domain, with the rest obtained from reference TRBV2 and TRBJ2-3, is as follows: EPEVTQTPSHQVTQMGQEVILRCVPISNHLYFYWYRQILGQKVEFLVSFYNNEISEKSEIFDDQFSVERPDGSNFTLKIRSTKLEDSAMYFCASSGERGRLPVMQYFGPGTRLTVL.

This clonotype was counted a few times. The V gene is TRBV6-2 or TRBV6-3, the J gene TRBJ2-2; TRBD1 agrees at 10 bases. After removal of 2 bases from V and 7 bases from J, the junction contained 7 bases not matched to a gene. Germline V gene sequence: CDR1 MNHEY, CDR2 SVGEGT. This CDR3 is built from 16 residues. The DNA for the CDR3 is TGTGCCAGCAGTTACACCGGGACAGGGGTAGGCGGGGAGCTGTTTTTT. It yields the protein CASSYTGTGVGGELFF.

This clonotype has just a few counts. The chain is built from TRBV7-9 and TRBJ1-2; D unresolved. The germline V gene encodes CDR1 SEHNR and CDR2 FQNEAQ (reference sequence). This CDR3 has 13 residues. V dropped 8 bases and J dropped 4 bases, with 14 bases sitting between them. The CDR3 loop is CASSGGALYGYTF. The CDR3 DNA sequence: TGTGCCAGCTCGGGAGGAGCCCTCTATGGCTACACCTTC.

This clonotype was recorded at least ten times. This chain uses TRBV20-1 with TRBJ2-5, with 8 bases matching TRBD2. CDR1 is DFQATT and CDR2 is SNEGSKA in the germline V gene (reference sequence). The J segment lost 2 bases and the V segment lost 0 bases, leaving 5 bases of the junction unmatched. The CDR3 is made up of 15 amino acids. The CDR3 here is CSARDPSGGQETQYF. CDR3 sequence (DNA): TGCAGTGCTAGAGATCCGAGCGGGGGTCAAGAGACCCAGTACTTC.

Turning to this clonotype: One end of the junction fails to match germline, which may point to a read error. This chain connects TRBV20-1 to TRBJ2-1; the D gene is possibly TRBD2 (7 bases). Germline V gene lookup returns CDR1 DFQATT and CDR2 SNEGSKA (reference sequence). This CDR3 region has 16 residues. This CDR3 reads CSARAQAAGANNELFF. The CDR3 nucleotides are TGCAGTGCTAGAGCCCAGGCGGCGGGGGCCAACAATGAGCTGTTCTTC.

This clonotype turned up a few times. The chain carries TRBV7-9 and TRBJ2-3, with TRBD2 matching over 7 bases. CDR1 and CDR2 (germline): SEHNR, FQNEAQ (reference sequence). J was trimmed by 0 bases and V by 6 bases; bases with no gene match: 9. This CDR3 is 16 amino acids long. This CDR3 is CASRPPRGSSTDTQYF. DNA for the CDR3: TGTGCCAGCAGGCCGCCACGCGGGAGTAGCACAGATACGCAGTATTTT.